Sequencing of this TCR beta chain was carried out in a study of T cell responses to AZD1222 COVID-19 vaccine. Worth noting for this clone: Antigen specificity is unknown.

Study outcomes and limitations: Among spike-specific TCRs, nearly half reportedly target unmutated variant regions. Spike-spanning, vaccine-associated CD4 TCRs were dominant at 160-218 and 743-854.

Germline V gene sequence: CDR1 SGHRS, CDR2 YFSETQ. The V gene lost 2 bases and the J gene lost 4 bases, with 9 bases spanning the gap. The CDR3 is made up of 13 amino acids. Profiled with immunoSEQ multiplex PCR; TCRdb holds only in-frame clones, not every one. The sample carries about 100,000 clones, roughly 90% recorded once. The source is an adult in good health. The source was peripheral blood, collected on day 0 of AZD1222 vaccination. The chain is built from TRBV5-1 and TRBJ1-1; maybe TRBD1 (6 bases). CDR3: CASSFKGGTEAFF. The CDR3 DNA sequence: TGCGCCAGCAGCTTTAAAGGGGGCACTGAAGCTTTCTTT.